Shown below are 20 T cell receptor beta chains from a single sample sequenced in a study of identifying expanded T cells in peripheral blood. Libraries were prepared by immunoSEQ multiplex PCR; TCRdb keeps only in-frame clonotypes and omits some of them. The sample holds around 85,000 clones, approximately 91% seen once. The source material was blood. These receptor sequences come from a person aged 18-69 years in good health.

The J gene is TRBJ1-5, the V gene TRBV18, with a possible D match to TRBD1 (6 bases). V was shortened by 3 bases and J by 7 bases, with 10 bases between the two germline ends. The CDR3 loop spans 13 amino acids. CDR1 is KGHSH and CDR2 is LQKENI in the germline V gene. CDR3 nucleotides: TGTGCCAGCTCACCCAACAGGGCGCAGCCCCAGCATTTT. The encoded protein is CASSPNRAQPQHF.

The chain is built from TRBV6-1 and TRBJ2-1; D perhaps matches TRBD1 (6 bases). Per germline, CDR1 MNHNS and CDR2 SASEGT. V lost 6 bases and J 2 bases, leaving 11 bases between the germline ends. CDR3 length: 14 amino acids. The CDR3 spells CASRDSSPYNEQFF. Written as DNA, the CDR3 is TGTGCCAGCAGGGACAGTTCACCCTACAATGAGCAGTTCTTC.

In its sample, this clone was seen a few times. The chain joins TRBV7-6 to TRBJ2-7, with D possibly being TRBD1 or TRBD2 (5 bases each). Deletions cut 1 base from V and 6 bases from J, with 7 bases between. The germline CDR1 and CDR2 sequences are SGHVS and FNYEAQ. The length of the CDR3 is 12 residues. Here the CDR3 DNA reads TGTGCCAGCAGCTTAGGTGGGGGCGAGCAGTACTTC. Its translation: CASSLGGGEQYF.

This rearrangement joins TRBV6-1 to TRBJ2-1, with D hard to call. Germline V gene sequence: CDR1 MNHNS, CDR2 SASEGT. CDR3 length: 13 amino acids. Trimming removed 7 bases from V and 7 bases from J, with 14 bases in between. The CDR3 DNA reads TGTGCCAGCAATTCGGATTGGTATAATGAGCAGTTCTTC. Translation: CASNSDWYNEQFF.

This clone was observed a single time. The chain employs TRBV7-1 and TRBJ2-4, with D tentatively TRBD1 (7 bases). TRBV7-1 is noted as an ORF with a role that remains uncertain. CDR3 length: 24 amino acids. Trimming stripped 7 bases from V and 3 bases from J, with 43 bases between. The DNA for the CDR3 is TGTGCCAGCACCTCTCTTCGACAGGGAGGATATGAGGGACGCATTCTGGTGAACAAAAACATTCAGTACTTC. Encoded protein: CASTSLRQGGYEGRILVNKNIQYF.

The chain carries TRBV29-1 and TRBJ1-2; 7 bases are shared with TRBD1. V shed 4 bases and J 4 bases; nucleotides not matched to a gene: 3. This CDR3 is 12 amino acids long. CDR1 and CDR2 from the germline V gene are SQVTM and ANQGSEA. The CDR3 DNA follows: TGCAGCGTTGGAGACAGGGTCTATGGCTACACCTTC. Protein sequence: CSVGDRVYGYTF.

The chain uses TRBV5-4 and TRBJ2-1; the D is unclear. Trimming took off 4 bases at V and 6 bases at J, with 14 bases between the two ends. This CDR3 has 14 residues. Germline V gives CDR1 SGHNT, CDR2 YYREEE (reference sequence). CDR3 in DNA: TGTGCCAGCAGCCCTGAGGTGGCCTCCAATGAGCAGTTCTTC. Translated, it gives CASSPEVASNEQFF.

Here the CDR3 reads CASSEIGTGFYEQYF. DNA of the CDR3: TGTGCCAGCAGTGAAATTGGGACAGGGTTCTACGAGCAGTACTTC. The rearrangement joins TRBV25-1 to TRBJ2-7, with TRBD1 matching 9 bases. Looked up from germline, CDR1 is MGHDK and CDR2 is SYGVNS. The CDR3 is 15 amino acids. Trimming cost V 2 bases and J 3 bases; bases outside gene matches: 5.

The chain is built from TRBV7-9 and TRBJ2-3; D gene unclear. V lost 1 base to trimming and J lost 0 bases, with 11 bases between them. This CDR3 has 16 residues. CDR1 and CDR2 from the germline V gene are SEHNR and FQNEAQ (reference sequence). The CDR3 sequence: CASSLGIGPSTDTQYF. The CDR3, as DNA: TGTGCCAGCAGCTTAGGTATAGGGCCCAGCACAGATACGCAGTATTTT.

The chain combines TRBV2 with TRBJ1-5; D not resolved. The V and J ends lost 8 bases and 4 bases respectively, with 15 bases between them. This CDR3 spans 14 amino acids. Germline lookup yields CDR1 SNHLY and CDR2 FYNNEI. CDR3 nucleotides: TGTGCCAGCGGTGGTGGGGTTAGAAATCAGCCCCAGCATTTT. Encoded protein: CASGGGVRNQPQHF.

Only one count was recorded for this clone. The V and J genes are TRBV9 and TRBJ2-3; D call uncertain. Looked up from germline, CDR1 is SGDLS and CDR2 is YYNGEE. The CDR3 is 13 amino acids. V shed 4 bases and J shed 3 bases, with 9 bases lying between them. For the CDR3, the DNA is TGTGCCAGCAGCTCGAGCTGGACAGATACGCAGTATTTT. Protein product: CASSSSWTDTQYF.

This rearrangement joins TRBV7-2 to TRBJ2-1; tentatively, D is TRBD2 (5 bases). Between the trimmed V and J ends, which lost 5 bases and 3 bases, there was a span of 11 bases. Germline CDR1 and CDR2: SGHTA and FQGNSA. The CDR3 is 14 amino acids. CDR3 sequence (DNA): TGTGCCAGCAGCAACCTCCGGGACTACAATGAGCAGTTCTTC. It yields the protein CASSNLRDYNEQFF. The full variable domain, completed using reference TRBV7-2 and TRBJ2-1, is GAGVSQSPSNKVTEKGKDVELRCDPISGHTALYWYRQSLGQGLEFLIYFQGNSAPDKSGLPSDRFSAERTGGSVSTLTIQRTQQEDSAVYLCASSNLRDYNEQFFGPGTRLTVL.

DNA of the CDR3: TGTGCCAGCAGACCATTTAGCGGGGGGGCCGCCCATGAGCAGTTCTTC. Translation: CASRPFSGGAAHEQFF. V is TRBV21-1 and J is TRBJ2-1; TRBD2 is the table's D call, not checked against the DNA. TRBV21-1 is a documented pseudogene. The CDR3 extends over 16 amino acids.

The chain recombines TRBV7-9 with TRBJ2-1, with D perhaps TRBD1 or TRBD2 (6 bases each). Looked up from germline, CDR1 is SEHNR and CDR2 is FQNEAQ (reference sequence). This CDR3 has 13 residues. Trimming cost V 1 base and J 10 bases, with 11 bases left between them. CDR3 sequence: CASSLGGAQEQFF. The CDR3 nucleotides read TGTGCCAGCAGCTTAGGGGGGGCGCAGGAGCAGTTCTTC. The whole variable domain, remainder taken from reference TRBV7-9 and TRBJ2-1, is DTGVSQNPRHKITKRGQNVTFRCDPISEHNRLYWYRQTLGQGPEFLTYFQNEAQLEKSRLLSDRFSAERPKGSFSTLEIQRTEQGDSAMYLCASSLGGAQEQFFGPGTRLTVL.

The chain couples TRBV28 to TRBJ1-3; D may be TRBD1 (6 bases). The CDR3 covers 16 residues. V was pared by 5 bases and J by 2 bases, with 16 bases between. Germline loops: CDR1 MDHEN, CDR2 SYDVKM. In DNA, the CDR3 is TGTGCCAGCAGTGGGGGCGGGGCAGGGACTGGAAACACCATATATTTT. This encodes CASSGGGAGTGNTIYF.

This chain connects TRBV7-2 to TRBJ1-1; maybe TRBD1 (5 bases). Trimming cost V 0 bases and J 4 bases, with 12 bases left between them. This CDR3 has 15 amino acids. The V gene's germline CDR1 is SGHTA and CDR2 FQGNSA. Here the CDR3 reads CASSLAQGSSTEAFF. CDR3 DNA sequence: TGTGCCAGCAGCTTAGCGCAGGGAAGCAGCACTGAAGCTTTCTTT.

The V call is TRBV5-8, the J call TRBJ1-1; possibly TRBD1 for D (5 bases). Trimming took 0 bases from V and 4 from J, leaving 13 bases between them. Germline CDR1 reads SGHTS; CDR2 reads YDEGEE. This CDR3 region has 15 residues. The CDR3 sequence is CASSLATAGLTEAFF. CDR3 DNA sequence: TGTGCCAGCAGCTTGGCCACGGCAGGGCTCACTGAAGCTTTCTTT.

The V gene is TRBV11-2, the J gene TRBJ2-5; TRBD1 matches 9 bases. J gave up 5 bases and V 3 bases, and 1 base lay outside the gene matches. The CDR3 consists of 13 residues. Germline CDR1 and CDR2: SGHAT and FQNNGV. CDR3 residues: CASSFDRGETQYF. In nucleotides, the CDR3 is TGTGCCAGCAGCTTCGACAGGGGGGAGACCCAGTACTTC.

V and J are TRBV5-6 and TRBJ1-5; D may be TRBD1 (6 bases). This CDR3 contains 16 residues. V was shortened by 1 base and J by 1 base, with 12 bases between the two germline ends. Germline V gives CDR1 SGHDT, CDR2 YYEEEE. The CDR3 nucleotides read TGTGCCAGCAGCTTGTTTGGGGGGGCGAGCAATCAGCCCCAGCATTTT. The encoded protein is CASSLFGGASNQPQHF.

V is TRBV6-6 and J is TRBJ2-7; D perhaps matches TRBD2 (6 bases). The CDR3 sequence is 12 residues long. V was clipped by 7 bases and J by 6 bases, with 13 bases between them. Germline V gene data show CDR1 as MNHNY and CDR2 as SVGAGI (reference sequence). In DNA form, the CDR3 reads TGTGCCAGCACCCCCGCCGGGGGCGAGCAGTACTTC. This encodes CASTPAGGEQYF.